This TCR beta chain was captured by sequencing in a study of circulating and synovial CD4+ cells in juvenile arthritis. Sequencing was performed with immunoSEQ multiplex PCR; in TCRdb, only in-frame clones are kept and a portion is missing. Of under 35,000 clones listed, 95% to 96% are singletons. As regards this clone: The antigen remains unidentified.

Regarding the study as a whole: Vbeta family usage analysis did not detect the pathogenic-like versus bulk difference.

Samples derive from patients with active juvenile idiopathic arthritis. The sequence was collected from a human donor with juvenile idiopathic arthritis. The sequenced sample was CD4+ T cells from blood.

This chain's CDR3 is CASTAGATEAFF. The CDR3 DNA is TGTGCCAGCACCGCAGGGGCCACTGAAGCTTTCTTT. The chain recombines TRBV2 with TRBJ1-1, with D possibly TRBD1 on 6 matching bases. Trimming took off 7 bases at V and 4 bases at J, with 10 bases between the two ends. From germline, CDR1 is SNHLY and CDR2 FYNNEI. CDR3 length equals 12 residues. Combining the CDR3 with reference TRBV2 and TRBJ1-1 gives the whole variable domain EPEVTQTPSHQVTQMGQEVILRCVPISNHLYFYWYRQILGQKVEFLVSFYNNEISEKSEIFDDQFSVERPDGSNFTLKIRSTKLEDSAMYFCASTAGATEAFFGQGTRLTVV.